This TCR beta chain was identified during a study of blood T cell repertoires in COVID-19. Study context: From the United States, Italy and Spain came samples of acute and convalescent COVID-19. In each case, the material was cDNA or gDNA derived from T cells, B-cell-depleted T cells, or PBMCs.

The table lists this clone with a few counts. Profiling relied on immunoSEQ multiplex PCR, and the TCRdb table lists in-frame clones only, not all of them. The sample contains 150,000 to 200,000 clones, around four fifths of which appear only once. This CDR3 is 15 amino acids long. V was clipped by 1 base and J by 5 bases, with 12 bases between them. Per the germline V gene, CDR1 is LGHDT and CDR2 is YNNKEL (reference sequence). Living in 24 US areas, the participants were between roughly 18 and 95 years of age. Participant-given clinical history determined each cohort assignment. The chain joins TRBV3-1 (or the pseudogene TRBV3-2) to TRBJ2-1, with D perhaps matching TRBD1 (6 bases). This clonotype was obtained from a woman in her 50s who had recovered from COVID-19. What was sequenced was PBMCs or T cells enriched from blood (not recorded which). The CDR3 spells CASSQAGAQNNEQFF. The CDR3 nucleotides read TGTGCCAGCAGCCAAGCAGGGGCTCAGAACAATGAGCAGTTCTTC.